This TCR beta chain was sequenced during a study of T-cell memory formation after mild COVID-19 (dated by TCRdb to about 2021). Study-wide context: Most TCR sequence clusters were specific to one of the two donors. Longitudinal TCRalpha and TCRbeta repertoire sequencing tracked T-cell clones expanding and contracting after mild COVID-19 in a couple of donors. Two young, previously healthy adult volunteers made up the cohort, one male and one female.

Ficoll-Paque density gradient centrifugation was used to isolate PBMCs. The instrument given in TCRdb is Illumina NovaSeq 6000. cDNA libraries for TCRalpha and TCRbeta were prepared by 5'RACE using constant-segment primers, with sample barcodes and unique molecular identifiers added. RNA was extracted from every sample with Trizol reagent. Libraries were amplified in two PCR steps, with a second sample barcode and Illumina TruSeq adapters added in the second step. The libraries were sequenced on an Illumina NovaSeq using 2 x 150 bp paired-end reads. From the authors' description of their analysis: With migec v1.2.7, reads were demultiplexed and then collapsed into UMI-guided consensus sequences. Using mixcr v2.1.11, UMI consensuses were aligned to TRA and TRB V and J templates and then assembled into clonotypes. Expanded or contracted clonotypes were those called significant by both edgeR and NoisET, with noise models trained on biological replicates. For edgeR calls, the cutoffs were a false discovery rate-adjusted p below 0.01 and a log2 fold-change threshold of 1. PCA with hierarchical clustering of max-normalized trajectories of the 1000 most abundant clonotypes was used as exploratory dynamics analysis. Separately sequenced CD4+ and CD8+ repertoires were used to assign a CD4 or CD8 phenotype to each responding clone. TCRdb reworked the public reads: Q25 trimming with fastp, MiXCR clone assembly, productive beta chains retained. Identical CDR3 protein sequences are pooled into one entry, listed with their most common genes and DNA. These V and J calls rely on TCRdb rather than the paper's analysis. For this sample there are some 130,000 distinct CDR3 sequences; approximately 5.9% appear just once. Clones ranked in the top ten supply approximately 2.3% of the sample.

Overall study outcomes, separate from this receptor: The study included only a couple of mild cases, and larger cohorts that include severe cases with pre-infection samples were judged to be necessary. Contracting CD4+ clones turned up mainly in the CM and EM memory subsets, whereas EMRA was where CD8+ clones were enriched. The detection of some responding clones in pre-infection memory suggests that pre-existing cross-reactive memory T cells joined the SARS-CoV-2 response. The second-wave clones that peaked on day 37 were not confirmed to be SARS-CoV-2 specific. Clones contracting from day 15 to 85 had balanced CD4/CD8 phenotypes, while a second wave expanding from day 15 to 37 was biased towards CD4+.

This clonotype was counted only a few times. Its antigen is unknown. Per-base quality was not reported, and no clone a single base away is much larger than it. As encoded in the germline V gene (reference sequence), CDR1 is SEHNR while CDR2 is FQNEAQ. The trim is 3 bases for V and 1 base for J, with a gap of 23 bases between the germline ends. The CDR3 runs 19 residues from the cysteine to the phenylalanine. The entry retains the CDR3 DNA only, 57 bases that are in frame from base 1. The receptor was isolated from an adult woman who had mild COVID-19 (a few samples of this study predate the infection). The sample titles of this study are shuffled in the database, so cell type and time point are left out; the donor was told from shared clones. The rearranged segments are TRBV7-9 and TRBJ2-3; the D gene is perhaps TRBD1 or TRBD2, as each covers 5 bases. Sequenced sample: PBMCs or a T cell subset sorted from them (not recorded which). The nucleotide sequence reads TGTGCCAGCAGCTTTCCCCTTTCCACCGGGACCCCTCGCACAGATACGCAGTATTTT. It specifies CASSFPLSTGTPRTDTQYF. The reference TRBV7-9 and TRBJ2-3 proteins fill in what lies around the CDR3, so the full variable domain reads DTGVSQNPRHKITKRGQNVTFRCDPISEHNRLYWYRQTLGQGPEFLTYFQNEAQLEKSRLLSDRFSAERPKGSFSTLEIQRTEQGDSAMYLCASSFPLSTGTPRTDTQYFGPGTRLTVL.